This T cell receptor beta chain was identified during a study of CD8+CD57+ T cells in acquired aplastic anemia. Whole-study context: Sorted cells (CD4+ and CD8+) yielded DNA amounts that averaged around 3.1 ug. Study-wide results and caveats: Controls did not differ significantly from patients in CD8+ Simpson's diversity.

Genomic DNA provided the template from which TCR beta VDJ and CDR3 profiles were obtained. TCRdb fed the reads into MiXCR, producing one record per CDR3 protein. The data contain about 54,000 distinct CDR3 sequences, 55% to 70% of them singletons. As for this clonotype: What it binds is unknown.

By flow cytometry, patients selected for sequencing had shown an expansion of CD8+CD57+ cells. Sequencing was performed on sorted CD4+, CD8+, or CD8+CD57+ T cells (not recorded which) from PBMCs. This clonotype originated in a human donor with aplastic anemia.

The CDR3 sequence: CSVGTTVNYGYTF. CDR3 coding DNA: TGCAGCGTCGGGACAACCGTCAACTATGGCTACACCTTC. The V and J genes are TRBV29-1 and TRBJ1-2; D might be TRBD1 (6 bases). This CDR3 contains 13 residues. The ends were cut back, 6 bases at V and 2 bases at J, with 13 bases in the middle. The germline V gene has CDR1 SQVTM and CDR2 ANQGSEA. Supplemented by reference TRBV29-1 and TRBJ1-2, the full variable domain reads SAVISQKPSRDICQRGTSLTIQCQVDSQVTMMFWYRQQPGQSLTLIATANQGSEATYESGFVIDKFPISRPNLTFSTLTVSNMSPEDSSIYLCSVGTTVNYGYTFGSGTRLTVV.